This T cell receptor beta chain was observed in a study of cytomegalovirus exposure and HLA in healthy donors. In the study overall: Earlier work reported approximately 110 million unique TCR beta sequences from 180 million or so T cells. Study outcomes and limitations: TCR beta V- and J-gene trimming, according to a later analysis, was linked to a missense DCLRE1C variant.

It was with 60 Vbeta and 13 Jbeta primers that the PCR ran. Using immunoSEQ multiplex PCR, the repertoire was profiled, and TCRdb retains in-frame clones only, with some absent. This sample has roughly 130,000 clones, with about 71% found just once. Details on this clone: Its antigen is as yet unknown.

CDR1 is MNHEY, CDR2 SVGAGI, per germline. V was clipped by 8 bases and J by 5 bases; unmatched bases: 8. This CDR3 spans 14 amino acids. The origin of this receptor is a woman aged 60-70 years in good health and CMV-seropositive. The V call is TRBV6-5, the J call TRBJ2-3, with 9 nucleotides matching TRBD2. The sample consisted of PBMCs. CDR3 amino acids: CASGGGASQDTQYF. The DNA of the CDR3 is TGTGCCAGCGGCGGGGGGGCCTCTCAAGATACGCAGTATTTT.